A selection of T cell receptor beta chains follows, all from one sample in a study of blood T cell repertoires in COVID-19. Only in-frame clones appear in the TCRdb table, and some are missing; sequencing was by immunoSEQ multiplex PCR. The repertoire holds 220,000 or so clones, almost 85% seen once, with over 1.5% in the top ten. Sample: peripheral blood. The receptor source for this set is a woman over 75 with acute or convalescent COVID-19. Each CDR3 is given with its conserved first and last residue. The order of the fields is clone size, CDR3 length, J gene, V gene, CDR3 protein. A row's size may be missing; if present it is once, few, many or a size class.

>-|14|TRBJ1-3|TRBV6-5
CASRALAGGNTIYF
>-|14|TRBJ1-1|TRBV2
CASTRGQGNTEAFF
>-|16|TRBJ2-2|TRBV3-1/TRBV3-2
CASSQVSGGRSGELFF
>-|12|TRBJ1-1|TRBV3-1/TRBV3-2
CASSRTGSEAFF
>-|14|TRBJ1-3|TRBV19
CASSMGGVGNTIYF
>once|10|TRBJ1-1|TRBV29-1
CSGGETEAFF
>-|18|TRBJ2-3|TRBV27
CASSSHGAGGPESDTQYF
>-|14|TRBJ1-2|TRBV7-2
CASSSAGGNYGYTF
>-|14|TRBJ2-2|TRBV19
CASSRWRGPGELFF
>-|16|TRBJ2-2|TRBV4-2
CASSQEDLGRTGELFF
>-|14|TRBJ2-5|TRBV27
CASSLNGGAETQYF
>-|15|TRBJ1-1|TRBV5-4
CASSANGQGVDEAFF
>-|14|TRBJ2-1|TRBV2
CASSAQRGSNEQFF
>-|11|TRBJ2-5|TRBV12-3/TRBV12-4
CASSLRGAQYF
>-|14|TRBJ2-7|TRBV7-2
CASSFRETYYEQYF
>-|16|TRBJ2-1|TRBV30
CACTSVGRGAYNEQFF
>-|13|TRBJ2-5|TRBV28
CASSFGGRETQYF
>once|14|TRBJ2-1|TRBV6-2/TRBV6-3
CASSSGLVTNEQFF
>-|16|TRBJ2-3|TRBV7-8
CASSSEAGGFLNTQYF
>-|13|TRBJ2-5|TRBV5-1
CASSLGGQETQYF
>-|14|TRBJ2-7|TRBV5-1
CASGTGTAHYEQYF
>-|16|TRBJ2-3|TRBV4-3
CASSRNSGGAGDTQYF
>-|14|TRBJ2-7|TRBV7-9
CASRPGLGPYEQYF